The sequence of this T cell receptor beta chain was determined in a study of regulatory T cells in long-lasting Graves disease. Losses at the gene ends were 5 bases for V and 8 bases for J; bases not matched to a gene: 10. The CDR3 consists of 15 residues. Time point described: newly diagnosed GD, antithyroid drugs for less than 3 months. TCR sequences were obtained from RNA taken from PBMCs. Building of the TCR beta libraries involved iRepertoire HTBI primers and Arm-PCR of CDR3 regions. TCRdb recomputed calls from the multiplex PCR reads with MiXCR, one row per CDR3 protein. In the table there are fewer than 650,000 distinct CDR3 sequences, under 20% of which are singletons. This clonotype was observed a handful of times. This sample was also put to use in a study of T cells in Graves' hyperthyroidism and ophthalmopathy. Turning to that study: Initially, a first-round RT-PCR of the TCR CDR3 employed the HTBI primer set.

The source material was peripheral blood mononuclear cells (PBMCs), sampled at new diagnosis, from a patient treated with antithyroid drugs. The chain carries TRBV12-3 or TRBV12-4 and TRBJ1-4, with 8 bases lining up with TRBD1. This TCR was sampled from a woman aged 25 to 39 with Graves disease. The CDR3 here is CASSLSGGAGEKLFF. In DNA form, the CDR3 reads TGTGCCAGCAGTCTCTCAGGGGGCGCAGGGGAAAAACTGTTTTTT.